This T cell receptor (beta chain) is drawn from a study of neurological immune-mediated disorders. The CDR3 has 12 amino acids. V lost 5 bases to trimming and J lost 5 bases; unmatched junction nucleotides: 0. Per germline, CDR1 ENHRY and CDR2 SYGVKD. A single record per CDR3 protein comes from TCRdb applying MiXCR to the 5' RACE reads. The sample records fewer than 20,000 distinct CDR3 sequences, roughly 14% being singletons. This chain joins TRBV10-3 and TRBJ2-3; 8 bases align to TRBD2. The sequencing sample was made of PBMCs. The origin of this receptor is a man aged 55 to 70 with HTLV-1-associated myelopathy (HAM/TSP). DNA for the CDR3: TGTGCCATCAGTAGCGGGAGAGATACGCAGTATTTT. This translates into CAISSGRDTQYF.